Sequencing of this T cell receptor (beta chain) was carried out in a study of blood T cells in healthy people across ages (dated by TCRdb to 2013 to 2016). Study-wide context: In model experiments, template switching captured roughly one uniquely barcoded TCR beta cDNA molecule for every two T cells. To avoid experimental bias, donors of different ages were distributed randomly across sequencing lanes. Two additional independent replicas of 1 million unique cDNA reads from the same blood draw were analyzed for two donors (one aged 18 to 30 and one aged 80 or older). The donors were split into four age groups: young (average about 16 years), middle-aged (39), aged (more than 60) and long-lived (roughly 80). To track age-related changes in TCR beta repertoire diversity, the study relied on deep sequencing normalized with unique cDNA molecular identifiers. What the authors observed across the whole study: Compared with the aged group, more naive CD4+ T cells, fewer expanded clones and increased TCR diversity were shown by the long-lived group, suggesting age selection. Total diversity estimates from one million sequenced T cells were considered lower bounds and underestimates. Observed TCR beta diversity per million T cells fell roughly linearly with age, and a significant reduction was already apparent by age roughly 40. A strong correlation was found between observed TCR beta diversity and the percentage of naive T cells measured by flow cytometry. Since profiling was done on bulk unsorted PBMCs, naive and antigen-experienced compartments could not be conclusively compared. Donor CMV infection status was unknown, potentially confounding age-related changes in expanded clonotypes.

The CDR3, cysteine through phenylalanine, is 17 amino acids long. Solely the CDR3 DNA is kept, with 51 bases framed from the first base. Looking up the germline V gene (reference sequence) yields CDR1 SEHNR and CDR2 FQNEAQ. Between the V and J ends, shortened by 4 bases and 4 bases respectively, the junction contains 17 bases. The protocol used for the library was 5' RACE. Sequenced on an Illumina HiSeq 2500. A second PCR of roughly 6 to 11 cycles was run with a J-beta primer mix and a sample-barcoded 5' primer. Each TCR beta cDNA molecule received a unique molecular identifier from a template-switch 5' adaptor carrying 12 random nucleotides. At least 2.5 million CDR3-containing paired-end reads were obtained from each sample. First-strand cDNA synthesis was performed from all RNA using the Mint cDNA synthesis kit, with priming by a TRBC-specific oligonucleotide. All cDNA was treated with uracil-DNA glycosylase and then went through a first 18-cycle PCR with the universal primers M1SS and BC2_uni_R. The authors' analysis ran thus. Normalization of each sample was performed by random selection of 1 million high-quality reads, each carrying a distinct molecular identifier. Instead of being binned into consensus sequences, reads with shared molecular identifiers were discarded. MiTCR, run with a Q25 quality threshold and the strictest error-elimination algorithm, handled CDR3 identification, clonotype clustering and error correction. A nonparametric unseen species model using Euler transformation provided a lower-bound estimate of total TCR beta diversity. The public reads were reprocessed in TCRdb via fastp at Q25 and MiXCR, keeping in-frame beta chains. Identical CDR3 protein sequences are pooled into one entry, listed with their most common genes and DNA. These V and J calls derive from TCRdb rather than the authors' analysis. This sample has more than 1,400,000 distinct CDR3 sequences in its table, and 40% to 50% of those were observed once. The top ten hold roughly 7.9% of the sample.

The sample holds a few counts of this clonotype. The specificity of this receptor is unknown. No base quality information exists; no much larger clone differs at one position. Donors were a few dozen systemically healthy Caucasian individuals from Russia aged 6 to 90 years. Each donor gave 9.5 to 10 milliliters of peripheral blood, drawn into EDTA-treated Vacutainer tubes. PBMCs were isolated by Ficoll-Paque density-gradient centrifugation, with at least 6 million obtained per sample. Total RNA, at least 5 micrograms per sample, was extracted from PBMCs with Trizol reagent. Naive CD45RAhigh/CD27high T cell percentages were measured by flow cytometry on a PBMC aliquot from every donor.

The sequencing input was blood. The receptor was derived from a woman between 18 and 29 years old in good health. The V and J genes are TRBV7-9 and TRBJ1-6; confidence is insufficient to name the D gene. The base sequence is TGTGCCAGCAGCTCCTCGGCCAGCCAGTCGTATAATTCACCCCTCCACTTT. Its translation reads: CASSSSASQSYNSPLHF.